This entry concerns a single T cell receptor (beta chain). What this receptor recognizes is not known. No base quality values were provided; no much bigger clone lies one nucleotide off. Patients with autoimmune disease history or receiving systemic immunosuppression were excluded from the trial. In every dose cohort, peripheral blood was drawn for TCR sequencing at baseline, cycle 4 day 1, and cycle 7 day 1. Samples came from an open-label, multicenter, first-in-human phase I dose-escalation trial of ivuxolimab. Adults with locally advanced or metastatic melanoma, renal cell, hepatocellular, or head and neck squamous cell carcinoma were enrolled in the trial. Before TCR sequencing, CD4+ T cells and CD8+ T cells were sorted from peripheral blood as separate populations. This specimen comes from a study of OX40 agonist ivuxolimab in advanced cancers. Some background on the complete study: The costimulatory receptor OX40 (CD134) was targeted by ivuxolimab, a fully human IgG2 agonistic monoclonal antibody. Of the roughly 51 patients in dose escalation, some 20 had hepatocellular carcinoma, some 15 had melanoma, 9 had renal cell carcinoma and 9 had head and neck cancer. Intravenous ivuxolimab was administered to patients every 2 weeks at six dose levels: 0.01, 0.1, 0.3, 1.5, 3 and 10 mg/kg. Patients were allowed to have had prior anti-PD-1, anti-PD-L1 or anti-CTLA-4 therapy, and 40% of the dose-escalation patients had been treated with checkpoint inhibitors. Partial responses were achieved by three dose-escalation patients, of whom one had hepatocellular carcinoma and two had cutaneous melanoma. The point of sequencing TCRbeta in the periphery was to test whether ivuxolimab changed TCR sequence diversity and drove clonal T-cell expansion. In the dose-escalation cohort, roughly 80% of patients were male, and the mean age was around 60 years, with a range of 23 to 79. The paper reports the monotherapy dose-escalation portion (N of about 50 patients) of the phase I ivuxolimab trial. Overall study outcomes, separate from this receptor: On average, CD8+ T cells showed more expanded clones than CD4+ T cells after ivuxolimab. In partial responders in the 0.1-3.0 mg/kg groups, normalized peripheral clonal expansion was found to be among the lowest, especially among CD8+ T cells. Low levels of normalized T-cell clonal expansion were also seen in some nonresponding patients. At doses of 0.1 to 3.0 mg/kg, clonal expansion of both CD4+ and CD8+ blood T cells was observed from baseline to week 6. Antigen specificity was not determined for the clonally expanded peripheral T cells.

The V and J ends are trimmed by 5 bases and 6 bases, leaving 4 bases between them. Looking up the germline V gene yields CDR1 MNHEY and CDR2 SVGAGI. Its CDR3 holds 10 amino acids, cysteine through phenylalanine. The retained sequence is limited to the CDR3, 30 bases, with the frame set at the first base. Genomic DNA was extracted from sorted cells for sequencing of the TCRbeta CDR3 region. The immunoSEQ Assay was used for sequencing of TCRbeta CDR3 regions. Held by TCRdb, this immuneACCESS table contains in-frame sequences only and omits some clones. Under half of the omission traces to an unresolved V gene where checked; the cause of the rest is unknown. The sample table lists 25,000 to 35,000 clones, roughly 68% of them with a count of one. The top ten hold around 12% of the sample.

The sample in question was CD4+ or CD8+ T cells sorted from blood, obtained in a trial of the OX40 agonist ivuxolimab. The receptor was derived from an adult with an advanced solid tumor such as melanoma, head and neck, liver or kidney cancer. The chain is assembled from TRBV6-5 and TRBJ1-2, with the D gene not clear enough to name. The CDR3 loop reads CASSVHGYTF. The sequenced DNA is TGTGCCAGCAGTGTCCATGGCTACACCTTC.